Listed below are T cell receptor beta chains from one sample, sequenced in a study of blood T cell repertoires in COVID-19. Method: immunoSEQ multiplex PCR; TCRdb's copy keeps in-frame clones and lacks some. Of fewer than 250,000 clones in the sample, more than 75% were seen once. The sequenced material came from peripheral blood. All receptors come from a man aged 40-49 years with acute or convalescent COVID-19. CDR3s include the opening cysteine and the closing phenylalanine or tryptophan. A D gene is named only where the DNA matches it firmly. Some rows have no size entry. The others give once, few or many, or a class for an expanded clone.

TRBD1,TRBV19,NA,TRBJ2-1,CASSAIGTGTHNEQFF,TGTGCCAGTAGTGCAATCGGGACAGGGACGCACAATGAGCAGTTCTTC
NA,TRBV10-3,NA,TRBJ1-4,CAAGGRDEKLFF,TGTGCCGCGGGGGGGCGAGATGAAAAACTGTTTTTT
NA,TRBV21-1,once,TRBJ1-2,CASSRRGPGDYGYTF,TGTGCCAGCAGCAGAAGGGGGCCCGGTGACTATGGCTACACCTTC
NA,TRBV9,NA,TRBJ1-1,CASSFGQNTEAFF,TGTGCCAGCAGCTTCGGACAGAACACTGAAGCTTTCTTT
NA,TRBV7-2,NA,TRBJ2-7,CASSLAPPGHGSYEQYF,TGTGCCAGCAGCTTAGCTCCACCGGGACATGGGTCCTACGAGCAGTACTTC
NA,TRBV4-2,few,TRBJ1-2,CASSQDIGLGYTF,TGTGCCAGCAGCCAAGATATAGGACTAGGCTACACCTTC
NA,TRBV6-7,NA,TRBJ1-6,CASRDGQGGSPLHF,TGTGCCAGCAGAGACGGGCAGGGAGGTTCACCCCTCCACTTT
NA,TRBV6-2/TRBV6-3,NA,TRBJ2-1,CASSYPRGNYNEQFF,TGTGCCAGCAGTTACCCGCGGGGAAACTACAATGAGCAGTTCTTC
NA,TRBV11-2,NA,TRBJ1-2,CASSLAPTGGYTF,TGTGCCAGCAGCTTAGCCCCCACTGGTGGCTACACCTTC
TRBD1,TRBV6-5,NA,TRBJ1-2,CASSTRGSGQGGYTF,TGTGCCAGCAGCACTAGAGGTAGCGGACAGGGCGGCTACACCTTC
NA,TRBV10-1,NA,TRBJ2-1,CASSEYRGIDEQFF,TGCGCCAGCAGTGAGTATAGGGGTATCGATGAGCAGTTCTTC
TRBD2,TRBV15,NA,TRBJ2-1,CATSRLRLAGSYNEQFF,TGTGCCACCAGCCGCCTCAGACTAGCGGGGAGTTACAATGAGCAGTTCTTC
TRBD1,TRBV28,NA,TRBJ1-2,CASSRQGGYGYTF,TGTGCCAGCAGCCGACAGGGGGGCTATGGCTACACCTTC
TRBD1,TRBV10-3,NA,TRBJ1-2,CAIGDRAARSTQPNYGYTF,TGTGCCATCGGTGACAGGGCGGCTCGATCAACGCAACCTAACTATGGCTACACCTTC
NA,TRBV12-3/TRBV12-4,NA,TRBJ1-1,CASRHVNTEAFF,TGTGCCAGCAGACACGTGAACACTGAAGCTTTCTTT
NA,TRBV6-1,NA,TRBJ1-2,CASSDSYGYTF,TGTGCCAGCAGTGACAGTTATGGCTACACCTTC
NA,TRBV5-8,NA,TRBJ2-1,CASSLESYNEQFF,TGTGCCAGCAGCTTGGAGAGCTACAATGAGCAGTTCTTC
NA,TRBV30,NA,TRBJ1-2,CAWRRQPGGYTF,TGTGCCTGGAGACGGCAGCCGGGAGGCTACACCTTC
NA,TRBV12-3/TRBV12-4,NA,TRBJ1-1,CASTGQLATEAFF,TGTGCCAGTACGGGACAACTTGCCACTGAAGCTTTCTTT
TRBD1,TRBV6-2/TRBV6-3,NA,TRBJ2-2,CASSRTGANTGELFF,TGTGCCAGCAGCCGTACAGGGGCGAACACCGGGGAGCTGTTTTTT
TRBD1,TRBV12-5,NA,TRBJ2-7,CASGLEIRDRVHEQYF,TGTGCTAGTGGTTTGGAGATCCGGGACAGGGTCCACGAGCAGTACTTC
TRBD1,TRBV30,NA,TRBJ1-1,CAWVQGRNTEAFF,TGTGCCTGGGTACAGGGGAGGAACACTGAAGCTTTCTTT
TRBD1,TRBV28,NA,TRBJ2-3,CASSSLTGITDTQYF,TGTGCCAGCAGCTCTTTGACAGGGATCACAGATACGCAGTATTTT
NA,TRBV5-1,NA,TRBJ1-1,CASRTREATEAFF,TGCGCCAGCAGGACTAGGGAAGCCACTGAAGCTTTCTTT
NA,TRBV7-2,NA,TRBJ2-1,CASSLLTVRNEQFF,TGTGCCAGCAGCTTACTGACAGTACGCAATGAGCAGTTCTTC
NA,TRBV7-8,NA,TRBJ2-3,CASSFGGSTDTQYF,TGTGCCAGCAGCTTCGGGGGTAGCACAGATACGCAGTATTTT
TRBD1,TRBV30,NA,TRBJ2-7,CAWSAGQGYEQYF,TGTGCCTGGAGTGCGGGACAGGGGTACGAGCAGTACTTC
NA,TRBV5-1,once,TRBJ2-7,CASSLEGNYEQYF,TGCGCCAGCAGCTTGGAGGGGAATTACGAGCAGTACTTC
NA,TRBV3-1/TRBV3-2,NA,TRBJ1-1,CASSQDLSWGGTEAFF,TGTGCCAGCAGCCAAGATCTATCTTGGGGGGGCACTGAAGCTTTCTTT
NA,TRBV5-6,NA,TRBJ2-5,CASSHRETQYF,TGTGCCAGCAGCCACCGGGAGACCCAGTACTTC
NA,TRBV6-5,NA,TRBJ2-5,CASTGARVPQYF,TGTGCCAGTACGGGAGCCCGGGTCCCCCAGTACTTC
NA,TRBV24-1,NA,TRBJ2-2,CATSEAGSNRELFF,TGTGCCACCAGTGAGGCCGGGTCTAACCGGGAGCTGTTTTTT
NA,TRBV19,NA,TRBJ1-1,CASSHKLTPTEAFF,TGTGCCAGTAGTCACAAGTTAACGCCGACTGAAGCTTTCTTT
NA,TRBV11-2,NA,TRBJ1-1,CASSLDVSRAFF,TGTGCCAGCAGCCTAGACGTTTCGCGTGCTTTCTTT
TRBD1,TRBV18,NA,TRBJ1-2,CASSPQRDRDRGRGYTF,TGTGCCAGCTCACCACAAAGAGACCGGGACAGGGGCCGTGGCTACACCTTC
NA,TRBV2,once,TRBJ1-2,CASSPSRPGNNYGYTF,TGTGCCAGCAGTCCAAGCCGACCGGGGAATAACTATGGCTACACCTTC
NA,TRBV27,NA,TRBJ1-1,CASSLALANTEAFF,TGTGCCAGCAGTTTGGCACTAGCGAACACTGAAGCTTTCTTT
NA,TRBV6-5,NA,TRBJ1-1,CASRRTDLNTEAFF,TGTGCCAGCAGAAGGACAGATTTGAACACTGAAGCTTTCTTT
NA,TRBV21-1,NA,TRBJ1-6,CASSKGPGDGNSPLHF,TGTGCCAGCAGCAAAGGGCCAGGGGACGGCAATTCACCCCTCCACTTT
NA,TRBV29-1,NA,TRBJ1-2,CSVQLNTNYGYTF,TGCAGCGTTCAATTAAACACGAACTATGGCTACACCTTC
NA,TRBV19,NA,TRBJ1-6,CASSIQALDSGFYNSPLHF,TGTGCCAGTAGTATTCAGGCACTGGACAGCGGATTTTATAATTCACCCCTCCACTTT
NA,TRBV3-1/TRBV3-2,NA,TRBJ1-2,CASSSLNYGYTF,TGTGCCAGCTCCTCCCTGAACTATGGCTACACCTTC
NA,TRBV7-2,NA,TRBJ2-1,CASSFYRARNEQFF,TGTGCCAGCAGCTTCTACAGGGCGCGAAATGAGCAGTTCTTC